Listed below are T cell receptor beta chains from one sample, sequenced in a study of OX40 agonist ivuxolimab in advanced cancers. Using immunoSEQ multiplex PCR, the repertoire was profiled, and TCRdb retains in-frame clones only, with some absent. This repertoire shows some 25,000 clones, approximately 79% found once; its top ten account for under 30%. Specimen: CD4+ or CD8+ T cells sorted from blood, collected in a trial of the OX40 agonist ivuxolimab. Receptors were obtained from an adult with an advanced solid tumor such as melanoma, head and neck, liver or kidney cancer. CDR3s include the opening cysteine and the closing phenylalanine or tryptophan. Fields, in order: J gene, clone size, V gene, D gene, CDR3 DNA, CDR3 protein. The D gene is left open where the match is weak. A clone size is listed for some rows: how often the clone was seen (once, few, many), or a class if it is expanded.

TRBJ2-1,-,TRBV5-1,TRBD1,TGCGCCAGCAGCTTGTTTACAGGGGGCTACAATGAGCAGTTCTTC,CASSLFTGGYNEQFF
TRBJ1-1,-,TRBV7-9,-,TGTGCCAGCAGCTTAGTCTCTCGGGCCCCTGAAGCTTTCTTT,CASSLVSRAPEAFF
TRBJ2-1,-,TRBV29-1,TRBD1,TGCAGCGTTAGAACAGGGGCGAACAATGAGCAGTTCTTC,CSVRTGANNEQFF
TRBJ2-1,-,TRBV6-1,TRBD1,TGTGCCAGCAGTGAATCCCAGGGGGAACCCTACAATGAGCAGTTCTTC,CASSESQGEPYNEQFF
TRBJ1-2,-,TRBV7-6,-,TGTGCCAGCAGCTCCATGGATGAATCAAAGACCTATGGCTACACCTTC,CASSSMDESKTYGYTF
TRBJ2-6,-,TRBV29-1,-,TGCAGCGTTGAAGGGATCCCAGGGACTGGGGCCAACGTCCTGACTTTC,CSVEGIPGTGANVLTF
TRBJ2-7,once,TRBV5-4,-,TGTGCCAGCAGCTTGGGGCTGATTGGGTACGAGCAGTACTTC,CASSLGLIGYEQYF
TRBJ2-2,-,TRBV6-4,-,TGTGCCAGCAGTGACGCTCCGGTGACGAACACCGGGGAGCTGTTTTTT,CASSDAPVTNTGELFF
TRBJ2-5,-,TRBV6-5,TRBD2,TGTGCCAGCAGTTTCCGAGCGGGAGTGGTTGGAGAGACCCAGTACTTC,CASSFRAGVVGETQYF
TRBJ1-3,few,TRBV30,-,TGTGCTTGGAAAAAAGCTGGAAACACCATATATTTT,CAWKKAGNTIYF
TRBJ2-7,-,TRBV29-1,TRBD2,TGCAGCGTTTTAACTAGCGACTCCTACGAGCAGTACTTC,CSVLTSDSYEQYF
TRBJ2-7,-,TRBV11-1,-,TGTGCCAGCAGCCTGGACTCCTACGAGCAGTACTTC,CASSLDSYEQYF
TRBJ2-7,few,TRBV6-6,-,TGTGCCAGCAGTTACGACAGGCCCTACGAGCAGTACTTC,CASSYDRPYEQYF
TRBJ2-7,-,TRBV6-1,-,TGTGCCAGCAGCTACCAGTACGAGCAGTACTTC,CASSYQYEQYF
TRBJ2-7,-,TRBV7-2,TRBD2,TGTGCCAGCAGCCAAGCGGGGGCATCCTACGAGCAGTACTTC,CASSQAGASYEQYF
TRBJ2-7,-,TRBV4-1,-,TGCGCCAGCAGCCAAGTACAAGCCTCCTACGAGCAGTACTTC,CASSQVQASYEQYF
TRBJ2-7,-,TRBV5-4,-,TGTGCCAGCAGCTTAGGCCCCGGGGGACCAGAGCAGTACTTC,CASSLGPGGPEQYF
TRBJ1-5,-,TRBV27,TRBD1,TGTGCCAGCAGCCCTACAGGGGGCCTGGACAATCAGCCCCAGCATTTT,CASSPTGGLDNQPQHF
TRBJ2-5,-,TRBV11-1,-,TGTGCCAGCAGCTTGGAAGAGACCCAGTACTTC,CASSLEETQYF
TRBJ1-5,-,TRBV4-2,-,TGTGCCAGCAGCCAGGGTAATAATCAGCCCCAGCATTTT,CASSQGNNQPQHF
TRBJ1-5,once,TRBV19,TRBD1,TGTGCCAGTCGACAGGGGGCCCTTAAGATGGCCCAGCATTTT,CASRQGALKMAQHF
TRBJ2-1,once,TRBV9,-,TGTGCCAGCAACCTCGGACAATACAATGAGCAGTTCTTC,CASNLGQYNEQFF
TRBJ2-3,medium-sized,TRBV6-4,TRBD2,TGTGCCAGCAGTGACGGGAGGGGCCAAGATACGCAGTATTTT,CASSDGRGQDTQYF
TRBJ1-2,-,TRBV7-8,TRBD1,TGTGCCAGCAGCTTAGGGACAGGAGGCTACACCTTC,CASSLGTGGYTF
TRBJ2-3,-,TRBV7-9,-,TGTGCCTCGGAGGAGGGGGGGACAGATACGCAGTATTTT,CASEEGGTDTQYF
TRBJ2-5,few,TRBV10-2,TRBD1,TGCGCCAGCAGTAGGCCTCGGACAGGGAAGTATGAAGAGACCCAGTACTTC,CASSRPRTGKYEETQYF
TRBJ1-4,-,TRBV28,-,TGTGCCAGCAGTTTTCGTGGGGGCGAGGAAAAACTGTTTTTT,CASSFRGGEEKLFF
TRBJ2-5,-,TRBV14,TRBD2,TGTGCCAGCAGCCGGGGGGTAGGACTAGATGAGACCCAGTACTTC,CASSRGVGLDETQYF
TRBJ1-3,-,TRBV19,TRBD1,TGTGCCAGTAGTATGGGGACAGGGGCCTCCACCATATATTTT,CASSMGTGASTIYF
TRBJ1-1,-,TRBV7-3,-,TGTGCCAGCAGCCTAAGAGAGAACACTGAAGCTTTCTTT,CASSLRENTEAFF
TRBJ1-1,-,TRBV9,-,TGTGCCAGCAGCGCACTCCGGGACACTGAAGCTTTCTTT,CASSALRDTEAFF
TRBJ2-5,-,TRBV7-2,-,TGTGCCAGCAGCTTAGGTCGGTGGGAAGAGACCCAGTACTTC,CASSLGRWEETQYF
TRBJ2-5,-,TRBV5-5,-,TGTGCCAGCAGACCAGGACCCCCCGGGGAGACCCAGTACTTC,CASRPGPPGETQYF
TRBJ2-7,once,TRBV9,TRBD1,TGTGCCAGCAGCGTATCCGGGGACAGTACATCCGAGCAGTACTTC,CASSVSGDSTSEQYF
TRBJ2-7,-,TRBV7-3,-,TGTGCCAGCAGCTTATACCCCCCGGACAGCTCCTACGAGCAGTACTTC,CASSLYPPDSSYEQYF
TRBJ2-5,-,TRBV9,-,TGTGCCAGCAGCCAAGGAGGAGGGGAGACCCAGTACTTC,CASSQGGGETQYF
TRBJ2-2,-,TRBV6-4,-,TGTGCCAGCTCTGACGGGGCCGAGAACACCGGGGAGCTGTTTTTT,CASSDGAENTGELFF
TRBJ2-7,-,TRBV4-1,-,TGCGCCAGCAGCCAAGATAGCCTCGGGCAGTACTTC,CASSQDSLGQYF
TRBJ1-1,-,TRBV11-2,TRBD1,TGTGCCAGCAGCGGATGGGACAGGGATCGCACTGAAGCTTTCTTT,CASSGWDRDRTEAFF
TRBJ1-2,-,TRBV6-5,-,TGTGCCAGCACGACTGGGGGGGCAGGTTCCTATGGCTACACCTTC,CASTTGGAGSYGYTF
TRBJ2-1,-,TRBV28,-,TGTGCCAGCAGGGGAGGGGGCGACAATGAGCAGTTCTTC,CASRGGGDNEQFF
TRBJ1-3,-,TRBV5-6,-,TGTGCCAGCAGCTTGGGTTTTTTCTCTGGAAACACCATATATTTT,CASSLGFFSGNTIYF
TRBJ2-7,-,TRBV7-6,-,TGTGCCAGCAGCTTGAAGGGGGGAGGGTTGTACGAGCAGTACTTC,CASSLKGGGLYEQYF
TRBJ2-2,-,TRBV19,-,TGTGCCAGTAGTATAGTTCCCGGGGAGCTGTTTTTT,CASSIVPGELFF
TRBJ1-6,-,TRBV11-2,-,TGTGCCAGCAGCGAGTCGGGTATCGGCTATAATTCACCCCTCCACTTT,CASSESGIGYNSPLHF
TRBJ2-7,-,TRBV4-1,-,TGCGCCAGCAGCCCTCAGGGGTCCTACGAGCAGTACTTC,CASSPQGSYEQYF
TRBJ2-1,-,TRBV7-8,TRBD1,TGTGCCAGCAGCTCATGGACAGGCGGTCCCAACAATGAGCAGTTCTTC,CASSSWTGGPNNEQFF
TRBJ2-1,-,TRBV15,-,TGTGCCACCAGCAGAGATCGTGAGGGGTCCTACAATGAGCAGTTCTTC,CATSRDREGSYNEQFF
TRBJ2-2,-,TRBV6-1,-,TGTGCCTGTCGCCGGGACACGGACACCGGGGAGCTGTTTTTT,CACRRDTDTGELFF
TRBJ2-7,-,TRBV2,TRBD1,TGTGCCAGCAGTGAAGTGGGACAGGGAAGGGGAGAGCAGTACTTC,CASSEVGQGRGEQYF
TRBJ2-1,-,TRBV11-2,TRBD2,TGTGCCAGCAGCCGGGGGGGAGGGTCCTACAATGAGCAGTTCTTC,CASSRGGGSYNEQFF
TRBJ1-6,-,TRBV15,-,TGTGCCACCAGCAGAGATCTGGGGAACAATTCACCCCTCCACTTT,CATSRDLGNNSPLHF
TRBJ1-6,-,TRBV5-5,-,TGTGCCAGCAGCTTGGCGGGACATATCGGTAATTCACCCCTCCACTTT,CASSLAGHIGNSPLHF
TRBJ1-5,-,TRBV9,-,TGTGCCAGCAGCGTAGGGGGCGGTCAGCCCCAGCATTTT,CASSVGGGQPQHF
TRBJ1-2,-,TRBV29-1,TRBD1,TGCAGCGCAGAGACAGGGTACCCGTATGGCTACACCTTC,CSAETGYPYGYTF
TRBJ1-1,-,TRBV4-1,-,TGCGCCAGCAGCCAAGACACCGAAGCTTTCTTT,CASSQDTEAFF
TRBJ2-1,-,TRBV30,-,TGTGCCTGGAGTCTACGGGGGCTCAACAATGAGCAGTTCTTC,CAWSLRGLNNEQFF
TRBJ2-2,-,TRBV4-1,-,TGCGCCAGCAGCCAAGATAGGACCCAAGGTCGGACCGGGGAGCTGTTTTTT,CASSQDRTQGRTGELFF
TRBJ1-2,-,TRBV9,-,TGTGCCAGTGGGGAGGGGTTGGATGGCTACACCTTC,CASGEGLDGYTF